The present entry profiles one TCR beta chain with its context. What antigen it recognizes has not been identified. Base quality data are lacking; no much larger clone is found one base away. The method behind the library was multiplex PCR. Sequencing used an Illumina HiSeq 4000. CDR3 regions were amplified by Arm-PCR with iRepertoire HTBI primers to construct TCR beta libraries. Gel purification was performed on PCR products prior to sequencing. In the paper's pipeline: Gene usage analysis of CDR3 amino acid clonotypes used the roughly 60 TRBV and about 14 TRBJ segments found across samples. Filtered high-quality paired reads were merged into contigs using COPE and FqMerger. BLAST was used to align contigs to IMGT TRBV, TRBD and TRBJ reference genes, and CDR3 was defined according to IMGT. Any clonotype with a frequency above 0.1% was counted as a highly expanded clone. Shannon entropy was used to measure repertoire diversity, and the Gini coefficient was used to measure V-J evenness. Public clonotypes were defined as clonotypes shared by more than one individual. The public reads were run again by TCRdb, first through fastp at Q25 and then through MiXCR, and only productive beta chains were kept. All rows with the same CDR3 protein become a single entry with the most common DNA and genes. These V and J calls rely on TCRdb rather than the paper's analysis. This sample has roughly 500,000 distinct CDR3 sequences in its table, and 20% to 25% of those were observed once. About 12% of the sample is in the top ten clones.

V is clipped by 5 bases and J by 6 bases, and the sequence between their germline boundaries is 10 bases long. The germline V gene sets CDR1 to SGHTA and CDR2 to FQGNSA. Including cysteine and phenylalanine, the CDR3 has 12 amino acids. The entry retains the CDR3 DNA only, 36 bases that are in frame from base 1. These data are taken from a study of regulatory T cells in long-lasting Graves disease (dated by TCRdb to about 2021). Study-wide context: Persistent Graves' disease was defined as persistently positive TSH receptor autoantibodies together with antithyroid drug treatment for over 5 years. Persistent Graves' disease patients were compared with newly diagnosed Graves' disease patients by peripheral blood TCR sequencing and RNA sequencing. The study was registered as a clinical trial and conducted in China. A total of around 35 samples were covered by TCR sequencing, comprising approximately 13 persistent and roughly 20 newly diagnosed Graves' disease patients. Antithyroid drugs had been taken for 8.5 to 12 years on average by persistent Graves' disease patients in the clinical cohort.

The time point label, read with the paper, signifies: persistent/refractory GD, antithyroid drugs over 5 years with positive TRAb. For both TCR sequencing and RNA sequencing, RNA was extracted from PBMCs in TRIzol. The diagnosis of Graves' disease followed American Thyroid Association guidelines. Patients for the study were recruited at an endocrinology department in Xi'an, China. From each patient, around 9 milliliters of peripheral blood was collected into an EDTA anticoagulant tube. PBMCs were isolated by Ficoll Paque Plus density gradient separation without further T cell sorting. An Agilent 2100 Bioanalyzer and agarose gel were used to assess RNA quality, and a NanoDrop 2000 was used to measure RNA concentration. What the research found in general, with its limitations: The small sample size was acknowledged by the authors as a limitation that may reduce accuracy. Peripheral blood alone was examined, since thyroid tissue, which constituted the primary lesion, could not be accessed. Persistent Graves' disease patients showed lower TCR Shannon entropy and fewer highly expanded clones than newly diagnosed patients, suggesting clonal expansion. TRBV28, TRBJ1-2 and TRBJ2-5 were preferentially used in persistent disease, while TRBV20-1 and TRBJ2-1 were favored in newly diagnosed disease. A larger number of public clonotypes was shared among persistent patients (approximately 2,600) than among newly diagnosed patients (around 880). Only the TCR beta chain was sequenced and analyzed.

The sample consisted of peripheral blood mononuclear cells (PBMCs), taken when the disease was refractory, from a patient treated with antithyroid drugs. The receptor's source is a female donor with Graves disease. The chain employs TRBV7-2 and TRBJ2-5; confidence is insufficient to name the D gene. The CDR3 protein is CASSPSLQTQYF. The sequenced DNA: TGTGCCAGCAGCCCCTCCTTACAGACCCAGTACTTC.